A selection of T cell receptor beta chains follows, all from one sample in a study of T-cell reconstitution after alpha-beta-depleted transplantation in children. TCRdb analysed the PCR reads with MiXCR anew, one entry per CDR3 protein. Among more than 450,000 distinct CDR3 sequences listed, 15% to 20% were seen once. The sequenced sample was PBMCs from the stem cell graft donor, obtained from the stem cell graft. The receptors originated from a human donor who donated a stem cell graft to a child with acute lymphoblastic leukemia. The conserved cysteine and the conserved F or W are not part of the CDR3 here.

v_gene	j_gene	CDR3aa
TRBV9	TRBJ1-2	ASSVASGRGGYT
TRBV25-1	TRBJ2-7	ASSELAYEQY
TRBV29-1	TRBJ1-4	SVLTGGRGIKLF
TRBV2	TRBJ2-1	ASSPGQGYNEQF
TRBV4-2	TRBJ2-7	ASSQVPRGRGYEQY
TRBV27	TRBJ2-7	ASSLSGDRGYYEQY
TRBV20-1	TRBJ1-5	SIPGRNYQPQH
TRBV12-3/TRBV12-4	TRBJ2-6	ASSLGQSSGANVLT
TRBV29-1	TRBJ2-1	SVERGEQF
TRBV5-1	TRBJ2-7	ASSRIRGTGVYEQY
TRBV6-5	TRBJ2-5	ASSYSASGTQETQY
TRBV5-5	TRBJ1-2	ASNRPGTDYGYT
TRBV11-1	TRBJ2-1	ASTRPEVGLAGGPVDEQF
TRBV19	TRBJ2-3	ASRQADTQY
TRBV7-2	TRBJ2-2	ASSPVAGWDTGELF
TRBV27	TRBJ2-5	ASSLSRHPETQY
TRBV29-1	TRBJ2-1	SVATGITYNEQF
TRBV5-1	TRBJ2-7	ASSFGDRDEQY
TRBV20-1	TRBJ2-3	SAPLLREGLPTDTQY
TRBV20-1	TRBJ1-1	SARDLPGPNTEAF
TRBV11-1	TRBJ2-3	ASSPPGKWISNTDTQY
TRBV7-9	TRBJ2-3	ASGNGRYTQY
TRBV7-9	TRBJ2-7	ASSSILAGGPTEQY
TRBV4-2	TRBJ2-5	ASSPLGLAQHQETQY
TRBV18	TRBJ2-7	ASSPARLAASYEQY
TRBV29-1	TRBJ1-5	SVSGQGFNQPQH